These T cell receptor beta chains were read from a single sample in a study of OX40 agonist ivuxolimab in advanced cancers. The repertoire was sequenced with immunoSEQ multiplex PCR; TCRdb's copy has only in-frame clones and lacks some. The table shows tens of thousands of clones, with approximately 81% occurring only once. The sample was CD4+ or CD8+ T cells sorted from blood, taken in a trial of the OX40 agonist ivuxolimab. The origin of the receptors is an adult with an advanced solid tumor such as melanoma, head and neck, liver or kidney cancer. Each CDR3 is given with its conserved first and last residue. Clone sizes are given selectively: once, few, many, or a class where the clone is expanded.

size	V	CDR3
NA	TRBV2	CASSKLAGENEQFF
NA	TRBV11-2	CASSLVRSTDTQYF
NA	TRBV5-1	CASKAGGPFETQYF
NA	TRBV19	CASRENRRQRFEAFF
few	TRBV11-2	CASSLMMDSGNTIYF
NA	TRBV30	CAWSYGTSTDTQYF
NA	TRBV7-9	CASTLAADTEAFF
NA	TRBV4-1	CASSQGRVGEPGYTNEKLFF
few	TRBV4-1	CASSHPRSRDRGFF
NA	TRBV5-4	CASSPGQTNSPLHF
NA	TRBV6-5	CASSYSTGQGSNEQFF
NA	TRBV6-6	CASSTQQQGDTQYF
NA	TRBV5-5	CASSFSGGQETQYF
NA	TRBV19	CASSIGAYGTGELFF
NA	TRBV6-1	CASRTGQSPLHF
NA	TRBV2	CASSERGTQYF
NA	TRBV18	CASSPRIGVQETQYF
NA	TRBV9	CASSVALTRNSPLHF
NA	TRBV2	CASSQTSGGAYEQYF
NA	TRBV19	CASSIGGGYEQYF
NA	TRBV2	CASSEGRSVSYEQYF
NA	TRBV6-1	CASSDIRRWRAADNSPLHF
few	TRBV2	CASSGSGGEQETQYF
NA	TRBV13	CASSLGQGAYEQYF
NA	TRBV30	CAWSVYGTTDTQYF
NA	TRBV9	CASSVKLAGGLETQYF
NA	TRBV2	CASTRQGTQETQYF
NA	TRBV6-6	CASSRDSEGNEQFF
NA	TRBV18	CASSPDGATNEKLFF
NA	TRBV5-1	CASSLAGQGAYEQYF
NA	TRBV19	CASSISTYTYEQYF
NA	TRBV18	CASSQQTEETQYF
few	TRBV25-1	CASSDPGTGSVYGYTF
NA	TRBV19	CASSIDRGGSSYNEQFF
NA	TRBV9	CASSLAVLENSPLHF
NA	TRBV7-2	CASSLDTNTGELFF
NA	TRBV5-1	CASSEDTGVGENGYTF
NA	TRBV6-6	CASSRDSLNTEAFF
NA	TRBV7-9	CASSPRTGSKDNSPLHF
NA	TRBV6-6	CASTQTGKSHNEQFF
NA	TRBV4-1	CASSSHAGSSSYNEQFF
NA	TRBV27	CASSPRGRATYNSPLHF
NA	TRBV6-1	CASLTVEAFF
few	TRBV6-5	CASSPGGRQGLPSTF
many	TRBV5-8	CASSLLTGGDITEAFF
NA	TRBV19	CASSFVNGDTQYF
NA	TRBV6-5	CASRTGRYENQPQHF
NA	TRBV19	CASSPGTSGGPSGEQFF
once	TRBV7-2	CASSRNGYEQYF
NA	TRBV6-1	CASSAPQGNTEAFF
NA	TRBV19	CASSTRAHEQYF
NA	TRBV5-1	CASSLRAGTGYTF
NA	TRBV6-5	CASSLSSWGRHGYTF
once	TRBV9	CASSVGAGPFNEQLF
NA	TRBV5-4	CASWDRSSGNTIYF
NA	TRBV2	CASSGTGGTSQPQHF
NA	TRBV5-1	CASSLGDYEQYF
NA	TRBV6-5	CASSYPQGTQPQHF
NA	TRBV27	CASSLLGGPWDTIYF